What follows describes a single T cell receptor (beta chain). Per the germline V gene, CDR1 is MRHNA and CDR2 is SNTAGT. CDR3 length: 15 amino acids. V lost 7 bases to trimming and J lost 8 bases, with 21 bases between them. This sample was taken from a study of blood T cell repertoires in COVID-19. Whole-study context: Spain, Italy and the United States supplied samples that represented acute and convalescent COVID-19. From T cells, B-cell-depleted T cells, or PBMCs came the material, which was cDNA or gDNA.

Authors' methods: Amplification from reference gene primers served as the basis for estimated nucleated cell counts. TCRdb's table, derived via immunoSEQ multiplex PCR, lists solely in-frame clones and lacks some. The DNA was the basis for D and trimming; V, J and clone size are from that table. The sample carries around 250,000 clones, about 86% recorded once. The sequencing sample was made of peripheral blood. The chain has TRBV6-4 and TRBJ1-3; maybe TRBD1 (6 bases). The clonotype comes from a man of 80 years or more with acute or convalescent COVID-19. The CDR3 loop reads CASTPSGTIRDTIYF. DNA of the CDR3: TGTGCCAGCACCCCGTCGGGGACAATCCGCGACACCATATATTTT.